The 26 T cell receptor beta chains in this list originate from one sample, sequenced in a study of shared clonotypes between healthy human individuals. Clones were sequenced by immunoSEQ multiplex PCR, and TCRdb holds only the in-frame ones, with some missing. This table holds 2 million to 2.5 million clones, more than 85% found once. The source material was naive CD4+ T cells from PBMCs. Specified subset: CD45RA+ positively selected. The receptors were gathered from a man between 18 and 29 years old in good health. Some clones in this sample may be carry-over from other donors' samples.

This chain connects TRBV30 to TRBJ2-5; possibly TRBD2 for D (6 bases). The CDR3 length is 14 residues. Trimming shortened V by 3 bases and J by 0 bases, and 11 bases separated the two germline ends. Germline V CDR1 and CDR2: GTSNPN, SVGIG (reference sequence). CDR3 residues: CAWSAGSYQETQYF. The CDR3 bases are TGTGCCTGGAGCGCGGGGTCGTACCAAGAGACCCAGTACTTC.

The rearrangement joins TRBV9 to TRBJ1-4; D remains unclear. CDR3 length: 14 amino acids. V was clipped by 2 bases and J by 4 bases, with 9 bases between them. Germline V gene sequence: CDR1 SGDLS, CDR2 YYNGEE. The CDR3 region is CASSVAGSNEKLFF. The DNA of the CDR3 is TGTGCCAGCAGCGTTGCAGGCAGTAATGAAAAACTGTTTTTT.

The chain has TRBV2 and TRBJ2-1; TRBD2 aligns across 7 bases. The trim removed 6 bases at V and 10 bases at J, leaving 6 bases unmatched. CDR1 is SNHLY and CDR2 is FYNNEI in the germline V gene. This CDR3 is 12 amino acids long. CDR3 coding DNA: TGTGCCAGCAGCGGACTAGGCGGGGAGCAGTTCTTC. Protein product: CASSGLGGEQFF.

The chain uses TRBV28 and TRBJ2-7, with unresolved D. Germline V lookup: CDR1 MDHEN, CDR2 SYDVKM. CDR3 length: 18 residues. The V and J ends lost 3 bases and 3 bases respectively, with 24 bases between them. The CDR3 sequence: CASSFSIALFPRHYEQYF. CDR3 nucleotides: TGTGCCAGCAGTTTTAGTATCGCCCTCTTCCCGAGACACTACGAGCAGTACTTC. The whole variable domain, remainder taken from reference TRBV28 and TRBJ2-7, is DVKVTQSSRYLVKRTGEKVFLECVQDMDHENMFWYRQDPGLGLRLIYFSYDVKMKEKGDIPEGYSVSREKKERFSLILESASTNQTSMYLCASSFSIALFPRHYEQYFGPGTRLTVT.

This chain joins TRBV9 and TRBJ2-1; 12 bases are shared with TRBD2. The junction had 12 bases not matched to a gene; V was cut back by 2 bases and J by 0 bases. The length of the CDR3 is 20 residues. Germline V gene sequence: CDR1 SGDLS, CDR2 YYNGEE. CDR3 DNA: TGTGCCAGCAGCGTGCAATGGACTAGCGGGATCCTGAGCTCCTACAATGAGCAGTTCTTC. The encoded protein is CASSVQWTSGILSSYNEQFF.

This chain joins TRBV25-1 and TRBJ2-5, with 11 positions matching TRBD2. Germline V CDR1 and CDR2: MGHDK, SYGVNS. V lost 5 bases to trimming and J lost 7 bases; unmatched junction nucleotides: 12. This CDR3 contains 16 residues. CDR3 DNA sequence: TGTGCCAGCAGTCCACGCCCGGGACTAGCGGTCGGGACCCAGTACTTC. Encoded protein: CASSPRPGLAVGTQYF. Using reference TRBV25-1 and TRBJ2-5 for the parts outside the CDR3, the full variable domain is EADIYQTPRYLVIGTGKKITLECSQTMGHDKMYWYQQDPGMELHLIHYSYGVNSTEKGDLSSESTVSRIRTEHFPLTLESARPSHTSQYLCASSPRPGLAVGTQYFGPGTRLLVL.

The chain links TRBV11-2 to TRBJ1-1, with TRBD1 matching 7 bases. Germline trimming cut 4 bases from V and 4 bases from J; bases unmatched to any gene: 6. This CDR3 has 14 residues. CDR1 SGHAT and CDR2 FQNNGV come from the germline V gene. DNA of the CDR3: TGTGCCAGCAGCTCCCAGGGGGGGGGCACTGAAGCTTTCTTT. Protein: CASSSQGGGTEAFF.

The V and J genes are TRBV29-1 and TRBJ2-5, with TRBD1 identical over 10 bases. CDR1 and CDR2 from the germline V gene are SQVTM and ANQGSEA. This CDR3 has 13 amino acids. Trimming removed 6 bases from V and 4 bases from J; junction bases left unmatched: 5. The DNA of the CDR3 is TGCAGCGTCGGCGACAGGGGGCCAGAGACCCAGTACTTC. As protein: CSVGDRGPETQYF.

Worth noting for this clone: The sample contains more than one DNA sequence encoding this CDR3. The rearrangement links TRBV28 to TRBJ1-5; 7 bases line up with TRBD1. V trimming: 8 bases; J trimming: 0 bases; junction bases outside the gene matches: 4. This CDR3 contains 14 residues. CDR1 and CDR2 (germline): MDHEN, SYDVKM. The CDR3 DNA reads as TGTGCCAGCTCGACAGGGACTAGCAATCAGCCCCAGCATTTT. Amino acid sequence: CASSTGTSNQPQHF.

The V call is TRBV5-1, the J call TRBJ2-7, with 7 bases that match TRBD1. There are 14 residues in the CDR3. J was trimmed by 3 bases and V by 4 bases; bases with no gene match: 7. CDR1 and CDR2 from the germline V gene are SGHRS and YFSETQ. This CDR3 reads CASSEQGIGYEQYF. The CDR3 nucleotides are TGCGCCAGCAGCGAACAGGGGATAGGCTACGAGCAGTACTTC.

The rearrangement uses TRBV9 and TRBJ1-5, with TRBD1 as a possible D gene (6 bases). CDR1 is SGDLS, CDR2 YYNGEE, per germline. The CDR3 covers 14 residues. Trimming pared 4 bases from V and 2 bases from J, leaving 10 bases between. As DNA, the CDR3 is TGTGCCAGCAGCTTGGACAGCCGCAATCAGCCCCAGCATTTT. It encodes CASSLDSRNQPQHF.

The J gene is TRBJ2-7, the V gene TRBV9, with a tentative D call TRBD2 (5 bases). Trimming cost V 3 bases and J 7 bases, with 20 bases left between them. CDR1 and CDR2 from the germline V gene are SGDLS and YYNGEE. This CDR3 spans 15 amino acids. The chain's CDR3 is CASSASPESGVEQYF. The CDR3 coding sequence is TGTGCCAGCAGCGCATCCCCGGAAAGCGGAGTAGAGCAGTACTTC.

The genes are TRBV27 and TRBJ2-1, with a possible D match to TRBD1 (6 bases). V was clipped by 5 bases and J by 8 bases, with 22 bases between them. CDR1 and CDR2 (germline): MNHEY, SMNVEV (reference sequence). The CDR3 runs 16 residues. For the CDR3, the DNA is TGTGCCAGCAGTCCTCCGGGACACCTACAAGGCCATGAGCAGTTCTTC. It codes for CASSPPGHLQGHEQFF.

The V and J genes are TRBV5-1 and TRBJ2-1, with D possibly TRBD2 on 6 matching bases. Looked up from germline, CDR1 is SGHRS and CDR2 is YFSETQ. V was cut by 1 base and J by 2 bases, with 13 bases left in between. The CDR3 is 16 residues long. Written as DNA, the CDR3 is TGCGCCAGCAGCTTGTTCGGGGGAGTCGCCTACAATGAGCAGTTCTTC. Translated, it gives CASSLFGGVAYNEQFF.

This clone has a single count. V gene TRBV5-4 combines with J gene TRBJ2-7; possibly TRBD2 for D (6 bases). Per the germline V gene, CDR1 is SGHNT and CDR2 is YYREEE (reference sequence). This CDR3 is built from 14 residues. V gave up 0 bases and J gave up 4 bases, with 11 bases separating them. The CDR3 spells CASSLGDSKYEQYF. The CDR3 nucleotides read TGTGCCAGCAGCTTGGGGGACTCGAAATACGAGCAGTACTTC.

The CDR3 is CASSRGRTSGGYNEQFF. Written as DNA, the CDR3 is TGTGCCAGCAGCAGGGGGAGGACTAGCGGGGGGTACAATGAGCAGTTCTTC. The V and J genes are TRBV5-8 and TRBJ2-1, with TRBD2 matching over 14 bases. Germline loops: CDR1 SGHTS, CDR2 YDEGEE. CDR3 length equals 17 residues. V was pared by 4 bases and J by 4 bases, with 7 bases of the junction left unmatched.

This sequence joins TRBV2 and TRBJ1-2; no clear D. Trimming removed 8 bases from V and 0 bases from J, with 16 bases in between. Germline V gene sequence: CDR1 SNHLY, CDR2 FYNNEI. The CDR3 is 15 amino acids. CDR3 DNA: TGTGCCAGCTCGCCCACACCCTTAACTAACTATGGCTACACCTTC. Its protein product is CASSPTPLTNYGYTF.

The CDR3 reads CASSLWQMSGYTF. CDR3 DNA: TGTGCCAGCAGTTTATGGCAAATGAGCGGCTACACCTTC. The genes are TRBV28 and TRBJ1-2; D unclear. CDR3 size: 13 residues. CDR1 and CDR2 (germline): MDHEN, SYDVKM. V was shortened by 0 bases and J by 8 bases, with 10 bases between the two germline ends.

The V call is TRBV5-1, the J call TRBJ2-5; 11 bases fit TRBD2. Germline V lookup: CDR1 SGHRS, CDR2 YFSETQ. This CDR3 has 14 amino acids. After removal of 7 bases from V and 2 bases from J, the junction contained 4 bases not matched to a gene. The CDR3 bases are TGCGCCAGCGCGACTAGCGGGGCTCAAGAGACCCAGTACTTC. Translating it yields CASATSGAQETQYF.

This clone has just one count. The CDR3 sequence: CASSLDGSGREQFF. CDR3 bases: TGCGCCAGCAGCTTGGATGGGTCGGGACGGGAGCAGTTCTTC. The chain has TRBV5-1 and TRBJ2-1; D is perhaps TRBD1 or TRBD2 (5 bases each). V lost 0 bases to trimming and J lost 10 bases, with 14 bases between them. The CDR3 has 14 residues. Germline V gives CDR1 SGHRS, CDR2 YFSETQ.

This chain links TRBV4-2 with TRBJ2-3; TRBD1 aligns across 9 bases. The CDR3 spans 16 residues. The V segment lost 4 bases and the J segment 4 bases; nucleotides outside the gene matches: 9. Per germline, CDR1 LGHNA and CDR2 YNFKEQ. The CDR3 sequence: CASSPIEQGAPDTQYF. CDR3 DNA sequence: TGTGCCAGCAGCCCCATCGAACAGGGGGCACCAGATACGCAGTATTTT.

In DNA form, the CDR3 reads TGCGCCAGCAGCCAAGAGGGGACAGCGTGGTTGGGTCTTCCAGATACGCAGTATTTT. Its protein is CASSQEGTAWLGLPDTQYF. This rearrangement joins TRBV4-1 to TRBJ2-3; 7 bases fit TRBD1. The CDR3 loop spans 19 amino acids. Germline values: CDR1 MGHRA, CDR2 YSYEKL. V lost 0 bases and J lost 4; bases outside the gene matches: 16.

The CDR3 region is CAISESGGSADEQYF. The CDR3 DNA reads as TGTGCCATCAGTGAGTCTGGGGGGAGCGCTGATGAGCAGTACTTC. The V call is TRBV10-3, the J call TRBJ2-7; TRBD2 is a possible D gene (6 bases). Germline assignment: CDR1 ENHRY and CDR2 SYGVKD. The CDR3 consists of 15 residues. Trimming pared 0 bases from V and 7 bases from J, leaving 16 bases between.

The chain employs TRBV18 and TRBJ2-2, with D perhaps TRBD1 (6 bases). Per germline, CDR1 KGHSH and CDR2 LQKENI. The V end lost 8 bases, the J end lost 0 bases, and 10 bases lay between the germline ends. The CDR3 runs to 14 residues. CDR3 sequence (DNA): TGTGCCAGCCGGCAGGGGCCGAACACCGGGGAGCTGTTTTTT. It yields the protein CASRQGPNTGELFF.

The chain links TRBV30 to TRBJ1-3, with D tentatively TRBD1 (6 bases). The V end was cut by 4 bases, the J end by 0 bases, with 10 bases between. Per germline, CDR1 GTSNPN and CDR2 SVGIG (reference sequence). CDR3 length: 14 residues. CDR3 sequence: CAWTGQISGNTIYF. The CDR3 nucleotides are TGTGCCTGGACTGGACAGATCTCTGGAAACACCATATATTTT.

A single count supports this clone. The V gene is TRBV9, the J gene TRBJ1-3; D uncertain. Per germline, CDR1 SGDLS and CDR2 YYNGEE. The germline V and J ends were trimmed by 4 bases and 0 bases, with 8 bases remaining between them. This CDR3 has 14 amino acids. CDR3 loop: CASSLLDSGNTIYF. CDR3 nucleotides: TGTGCCAGCAGCCTGCTGGACTCTGGAAACACCATATATTTT.